These T cell receptor beta chains were read from a single sample in a study of T cell changes during pregnancy in multiple sclerosis. Produced via immunoSEQ multiplex PCR; TCRdb's table is partial and in-frame only. The data show tens of thousands of clones, 90% to 95% seen once. The sequenced sample was peripheral blood, obtained after pregnancy. These receptors were obtained from a female donor in good health, enrolled as a control in a pregnancy study. CDR3s include the opening cysteine and the closing phenylalanine or tryptophan. The D gene is left open where the match is weak. The size of a clone is reported for some rows only, either as once, few or many, or as a class for expanded clones.

clone_size d_call j_call cdr3_length v_call cdr3_nt cdr3_aa
. . TRBJ2-3 12 TRBV13 TGTGCCAGCAGCTTTCCTGCAGATACGCAGTATTTT CASSFPADTQYF
. . TRBJ2-7 14 TRBV7-8 TGTGCCAGCAGCCCGTATGGTACCTCCTACGAGCAGTACTTC CASSPYGTSYEQYF
. . TRBJ1-5 12 TRBV19 TGTGCCACCCAATGGGGAGATCAGCCCCAGCATTTT CATQWGDQPQHF
. . TRBJ1-1 13 TRBV9 TGTGCCAGCACCCTAATAGAGAACACTGAAGCTTTCTTT CASTLIENTEAFF
. TRBD1 TRBJ1-5 14 TRBV27 TGTGCCAGCAGTTTACAGGGGGCGGATCAGCCCCAGCATTTT CASSLQGADQPQHF
. . TRBJ1-2 13 TRBV11-2 TGTGCCAGCAGCCCCCAGGGCCACTATGGCTACACCTTC CASSPQGHYGYTF
. TRBD2 TRBJ2-2 14 TRBV6-1 TGTGCCAGCAGTTTTCGCGGGGGGTCCGGGGAGCTGTTTTTT CASSFRGGSGELFF
. . TRBJ2-7 13 TRBV5-6 TGTGCCAGCAGCTTGCGATTTAGCTACGAGCAGTACTTC CASSLRFSYEQYF
. . TRBJ1-1 12 TRBV5-1 TGCGCCAGCAGAGTCCCGGGAGGTGAAGCTTTCTTT CASRVPGGEAFF
. . TRBJ2-5 13 TRBV7-3 TGTGCCAGCAGCTTAGTTAGTGGAGAGACCCAGTACTTC CASSLVSGETQYF
. . TRBJ2-1 14 TRBV7-6 TGTGCCAGCAGCTTATTTTACGAAAGAGATGAGCAGTTCTTC CASSLFYERDEQFF
. . TRBJ2-1 15 TRBV4-3 TGCGCCAGCAGCCGCGCTAGCTATATTTACAATGAGCAGTTCTTC CASSRASYIYNEQFF
. . TRBJ2-7 11 TRBV5-4 TGTGCCAGCAGCTCTGGGGCAGGGTGGGGCTTC CASSSGAGWGF
. . TRBJ1-6 13 TRBV14 TGTGCCAGCAGCCTGAACACCAATTCACCCCTCCACTTT CASSLNTNSPLHF
. . TRBJ2-1 16 TRBV25-1 TGTGCCAGCAGTGAATGGGGGCAGGGGATCTTGGGTGAGCAGTTCTTC CASSEWGQGILGEQFF
. TRBD2 TRBJ2-1 17 TRBV10-3 TGTGCCATCAGTTTCCGACTAGCGGGGGGGCGAGATACTGAGCAGTTCTTC CAISFRLAGGRDTEQFF
. . TRBJ2-7 11 TRBV5-6 TGTGCCAGCAGCCTGCGCTACGAGCAGTACTTC CASSLRYEQYF
. . TRBJ1-2 13 TRBV4-1 TGCGCCAGCAGCCAACAGGAAAGCTATGGCTACACCTTC CASSQQESYGYTF
. . TRBJ1-2 14 TRBV30 TGTGCCTGGAGTGTTGGGGGGGCGCGGATTGGCTACACCTTC CAWSVGGARIGYTF
. . TRBJ2-3 16 TRBV7-2 TGTGCCAGCAGCTTAGGGAGCGGCCCTAGCACAGATACGCAGTATTTT CASSLGSGPSTDTQYF
. . TRBJ1-5 14 TRBV7-8 TGTGCCAGCAGCTTTACAGGAATCAATCAGCCCCAGCATTTT CASSFTGINQPQHF
. . TRBJ1-5 14 TRBV5-6 TGTGCCAGCAGCTTGCGGGGGGGGTCACAGCCCCAGCATTTT CASSLRGGSQPQHF
. TRBD1 TRBJ2-2 16 TRBV27 TGTGCCAGCAGTTTAGGGGACAGGGGAGAAACCGGGGAGCTGTTTTTT CASSLGDRGETGELFF
. . TRBJ2-1 12 TRBV11-2 TGTGCCAGTGAAGGGGGGGCCAATGAGCAGTTCTTC CASEGGANEQFF
once . TRBJ2-1 15 TRBV7-2 TGTGCCAGCAGCATGAGGACAGCGATATACAATGAGCAGTTCTTC CASSMRTAIYNEQFF
. TRBD2 TRBJ2-5 14 TRBV5-4 TGTGCCAGCAAGGGCGGGGGGCCACAAGAGACCCAGTACTTC CASKGGGPQETQYF